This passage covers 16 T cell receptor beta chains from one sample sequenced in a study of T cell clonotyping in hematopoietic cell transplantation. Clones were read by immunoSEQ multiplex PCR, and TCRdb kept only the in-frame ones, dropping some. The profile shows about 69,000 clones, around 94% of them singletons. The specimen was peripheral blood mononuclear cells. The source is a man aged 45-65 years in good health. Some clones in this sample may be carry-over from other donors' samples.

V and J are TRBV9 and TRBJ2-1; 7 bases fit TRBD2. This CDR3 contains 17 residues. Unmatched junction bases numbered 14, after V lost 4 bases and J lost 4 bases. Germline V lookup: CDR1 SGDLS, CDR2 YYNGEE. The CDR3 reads CASSLDPERGLYNEQFF. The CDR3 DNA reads TGTGCCAGCAGCCTAGACCCTGAGCGGGGCCTTTACAATGAGCAGTTCTTC.

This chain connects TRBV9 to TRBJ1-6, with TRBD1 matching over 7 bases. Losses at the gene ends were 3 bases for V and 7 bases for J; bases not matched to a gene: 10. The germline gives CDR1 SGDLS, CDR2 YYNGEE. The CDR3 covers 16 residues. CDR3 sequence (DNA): TGTGCCAGCAGCGGGGGACAGACGTCGGGGAATTCACCCCTCCACTTT. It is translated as CASSGGQTSGNSPLHF. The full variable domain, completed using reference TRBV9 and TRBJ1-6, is DSGVTQTPKHLITATGQRVTLRCSPRSGDLSVYWYQQSLDQGLQFLIQYYNGEERAKGNILERFSAQQFPDLHSELNLSSLELGDSALYFCASSGGQTSGNSPLHFGNGTRLTVT.

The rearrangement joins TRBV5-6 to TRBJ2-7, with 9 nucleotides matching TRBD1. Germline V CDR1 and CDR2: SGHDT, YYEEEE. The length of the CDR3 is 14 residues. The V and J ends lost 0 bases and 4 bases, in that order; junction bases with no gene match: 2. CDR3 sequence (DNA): TGTGCCAGCAGCTTGGGACAGGGGGTGTACGAGCAGTACTTC. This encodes CASSLGQGVYEQYF.

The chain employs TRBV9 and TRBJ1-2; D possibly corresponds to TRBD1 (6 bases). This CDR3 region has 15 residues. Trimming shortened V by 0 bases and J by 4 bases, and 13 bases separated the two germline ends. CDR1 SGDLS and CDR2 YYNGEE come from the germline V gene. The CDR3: CASSVGGGPIYGYTF. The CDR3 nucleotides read TGTGCCAGCAGCGTAGGAGGGGGACCGATCTATGGCTACACCTTC.

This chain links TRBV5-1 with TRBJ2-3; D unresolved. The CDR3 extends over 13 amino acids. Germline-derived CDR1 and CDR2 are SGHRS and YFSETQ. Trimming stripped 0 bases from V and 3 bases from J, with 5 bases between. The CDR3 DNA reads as TGCGCCAGCAGCTTGGGCAGGACAGATACGCAGTATTTT. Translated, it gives CASSLGRTDTQYF.

The CDR3 protein is CASASGRAEETQYF. The DNA of the CDR3 is TGTGCCAGCGCTAGCGGGAGGGCCGAGGAGACCCAGTACTTC. The chain recombines TRBV19 with TRBJ2-5; 12 bases align to TRBD2. Per the germline V gene, CDR1 is LNHDA and CDR2 is SQIVND (reference sequence). The CDR3 is 14 amino acids. The V and J ends lost 9 bases and 5 bases, in that order; junction bases with no gene match: 7.

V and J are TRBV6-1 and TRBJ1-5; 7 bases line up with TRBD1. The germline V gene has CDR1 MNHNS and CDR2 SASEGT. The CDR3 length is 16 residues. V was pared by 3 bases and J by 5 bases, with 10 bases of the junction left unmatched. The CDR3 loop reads CASSEYMGQLYQPQHF. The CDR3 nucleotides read TGTGCCAGCAGTGAGTACATGGGACAGTTATATCAGCCCCAGCATTTT.

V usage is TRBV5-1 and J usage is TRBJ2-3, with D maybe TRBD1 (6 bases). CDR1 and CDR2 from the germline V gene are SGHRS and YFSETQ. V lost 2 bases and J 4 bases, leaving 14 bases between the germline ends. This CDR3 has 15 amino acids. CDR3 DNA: TGCGCCAGCAGCTTAGCCACAGGGTTCGCAGATACGCAGTATTTT. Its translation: CASSLATGFADTQYF.

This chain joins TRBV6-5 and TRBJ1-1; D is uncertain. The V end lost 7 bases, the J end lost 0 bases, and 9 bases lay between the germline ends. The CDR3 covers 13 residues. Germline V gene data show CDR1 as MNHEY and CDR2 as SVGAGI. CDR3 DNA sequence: TGTGCCAGCATACCCAGATTGAACACTGAAGCTTTCTTT. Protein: CASIPRLNTEAFF.

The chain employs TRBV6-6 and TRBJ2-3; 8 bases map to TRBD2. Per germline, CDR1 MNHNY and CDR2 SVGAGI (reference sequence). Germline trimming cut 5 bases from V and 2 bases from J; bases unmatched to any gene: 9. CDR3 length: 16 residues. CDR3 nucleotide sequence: TGTGCCAGCAGTGGGGGCCTCGGGGGGGACACAGATACGCAGTATTTT. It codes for CASSGGLGGDTDTQYF.

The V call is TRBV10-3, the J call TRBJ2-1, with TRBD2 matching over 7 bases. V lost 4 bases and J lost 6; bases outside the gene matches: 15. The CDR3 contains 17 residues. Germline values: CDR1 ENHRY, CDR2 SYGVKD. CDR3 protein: CAISGPQTGTNINEQFF. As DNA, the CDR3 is TGTGCCATCAGTGGACCCCAAACCGGGACTAACATCAATGAGCAGTTCTTC.

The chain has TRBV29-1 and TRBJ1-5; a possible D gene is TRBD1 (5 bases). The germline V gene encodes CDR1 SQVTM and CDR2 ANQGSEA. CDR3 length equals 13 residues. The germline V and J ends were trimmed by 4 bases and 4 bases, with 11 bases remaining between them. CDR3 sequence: CSVAGALNQPQHF. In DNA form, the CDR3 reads TGCAGCGTTGCCGGGGCCCTAAATCAGCCCCAGCATTTT.

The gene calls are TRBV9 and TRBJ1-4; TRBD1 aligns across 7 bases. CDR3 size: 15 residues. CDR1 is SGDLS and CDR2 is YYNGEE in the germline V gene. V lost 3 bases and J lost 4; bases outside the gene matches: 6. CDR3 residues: CASSGGQRRNEKLFF. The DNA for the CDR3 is TGTGCCAGCAGCGGGGGACAGCGCCGTAATGAAAAACTGTTTTTT.

The CDR3 bases are TGCAGCGTTGAACCACAGGGAAAACGAGGGAATGAGCAGTTCTTC. Its translation: CSVEPQGKRGNEQFF. The chain recombines TRBV29-1 with TRBJ2-1; a possible D gene is TRBD1 (6 bases). V was clipped by 2 bases and J by 7 bases, with 18 bases between them. The germline V gene has CDR1 SQVTM and CDR2 ANQGSEA. The CDR3 is made up of 15 amino acids.

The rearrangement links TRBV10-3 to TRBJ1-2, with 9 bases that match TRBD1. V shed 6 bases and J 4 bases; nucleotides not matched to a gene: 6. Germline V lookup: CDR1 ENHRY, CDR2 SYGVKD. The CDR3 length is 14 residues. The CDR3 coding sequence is TGTGCCATCAGCCGGGACAGGGAAAGCTATGGCTACACCTTC. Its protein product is CAISRDRESYGYTF.

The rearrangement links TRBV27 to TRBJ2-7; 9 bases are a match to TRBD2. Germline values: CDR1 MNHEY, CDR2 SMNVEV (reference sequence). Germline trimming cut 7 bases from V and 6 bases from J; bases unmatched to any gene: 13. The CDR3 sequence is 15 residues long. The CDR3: CASNRLAGPNGEQYF. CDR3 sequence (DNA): TGTGCCAGCAACCGGCTAGCGGGGCCCAATGGCGAGCAGTACTTC.